This record looks at one T cell receptor (beta chain) sequence and its context. The entry originates in a study of blood T cell repertoires in COVID-19. Study at large: Acute and convalescent COVID-19 specimens originated in the United States, Italy and Spain. PBMCs, B-cell-depleted T cells, or T cells provided the cDNA or gDNA that made up the material.

Methods used by the authors: How many nucleated cells were present was estimated from reference gene primer amplification. Method: immunoSEQ multiplex PCR; TCRdb's copy keeps in-frame clones and lacks some. From that table come the V and J calls and clone size; the DNA was used to work out D and trimming. The sample has around 150,000 clones, 65% to 90% seen once; the top ten hold nearly 8.5%. This TCR was sampled from a man in his sixties with acute or convalescent COVID-19. Sequenced input: peripheral blood.

The CDR3 DNA is TGTGCCAGCACCGGGAGCTCCTACAATGAGCAGTTCTTC. This sequence encodes CASTGSSYNEQFF. This chain links TRBV2 with TRBJ2-1; tentative D call: TRBD2 (6 bases). Per germline, CDR1 SNHLY and CDR2 FYNNEI. V lost 7 bases and J lost 0, with 7 bases in between. CDR3 length: 13 amino acids.